Listed below are T cell receptor beta chains from one sample, sequenced in a study of shared clonotypes between healthy human individuals. Sequencing used immunoSEQ multiplex PCR; TCRdb keeps in-frame clones, though not all of them. The sample yields about 340,000 clones, over 70% seen once. Sequencing input: memory CD4+ T cells sorted from blood. The receptors here all came from a man aged 30 to 39 in good health. Each CDR3 is given with its conserved first and last residue.

j_gene: TRBJ2-7; len: 12; v_gene: TRBV5-1; CDR3aa: CASGPGLYEQYF
j_gene: TRBJ1-2; len: 16; v_gene: TRBV28; CDR3aa: CASSLVGQAKNYGYTF
j_gene: TRBJ2-7; len: 17; v_gene: TRBV10-3; CDR3aa: CAISESVLAGRNYEQYF
j_gene: TRBJ2-1; len: 13; v_gene: TRBV7-3; CDR3aa: CASSLPGDSEQFF
j_gene: TRBJ2-5; len: 15; v_gene: TRBV5-1; CDR3aa: CASSSLAGSGETQYF
j_gene: TRBJ2-5; len: 18; v_gene: TRBV29-1; CDR3aa: CSVRGGPSATKGGETQYF
j_gene: TRBJ1-4; len: 13; v_gene: TRBV7-6; CDR3aa: CATSEGLNEKLFF
j_gene: TRBJ1-1; len: 13; v_gene: TRBV5-1; CDR3aa: CASSLWGNTEAFF
j_gene: TRBJ2-5; len: 13; v_gene: TRBV5-1; CDR3aa: CASSLEYPETQYF
j_gene: TRBJ1-1; len: 17; v_gene: TRBV11-2; CDR3aa: CASSSRGRNLGDTEAFF
j_gene: TRBJ2-7; len: 19; v_gene: TRBV28; CDR3aa: CASSPPRKTGGVSRYEQYF
j_gene: TRBJ2-7; len: 14; v_gene: TRBV10-2; CDR3aa: CASSKNRGSYEQYF
j_gene: TRBJ2-5; len: 18; v_gene: TRBV11-2; CDR3aa: CASSPPPGTSGLQETQYF
j_gene: TRBJ1-5; len: 12; v_gene: TRBV27; CDR3aa: CASSLRYSLQHF
j_gene: TRBJ2-7; len: 15; v_gene: TRBV27; CDR3aa: CASSFASGSAYEQYF
j_gene: TRBJ2-4; len: 17; v_gene: TRBV10-3; CDR3aa: CAISESRTSGSGGIQYF
j_gene: TRBJ2-7; len: 15; v_gene: TRBV5-1; CDR3aa: CASSVQGNGLYEQYF